This T cell receptor (beta chain) was identified during a study of blood T cells in healthy people across ages. There were healthy Caucasian individuals from Russia, aged about 6 to 100, serving as donors. CDR1 is SGDLS and CDR2 is YYNGEE in the germline V gene. This CDR3 has 16 residues. Trimming removed 3 bases from V and 1 base from J; junction bases left unmatched: 3. With a J-beta primer mix and a sample-barcoded 5' primer, a second PCR ran 7 to 11 cycles. MiXCR was run by TCRdb on the 5' RACE reads, yielding one entry per CDR3 protein. The sample contains hundreds of thousands of distinct CDR3 sequences, roughly 64% of which appear only once. This clonotype was found a few times.

This sequence originates from a young man in good health. V usage is TRBV9 and J usage is TRBJ2-5, with TRBD2 identical over 13 bases. Sequencing was carried out using blood. CDR3 nucleotides: TGTGCCAGCAGCGCCGGGACTAGCGGGATCCAAGAGACCCAGTACTTC. Translating it yields CASSAGTSGIQETQYF.